The entry that follows covers one T cell receptor (beta chain) sequence. The sample belongs to a study of blood T cell repertoires in COVID-19. The CDR3 has 15 residues. Per the germline V gene, CDR1 is MGHRA and CDR2 is YSYEKL. V lost 1 base to trimming and J lost 6 bases; unmatched junction nucleotides: 4. TCRdb keeps only in-frame clones here, not all; method: immunoSEQ multiplex PCR. The sample lists tens of thousands of clones; about four fifths were seen once. The chain combines TRBV4-1 with TRBJ1-5; 9 bases fit TRBD1. Material: peripheral blood. This TCR derives from a man between 50 and 59 years old with acute or convalescent COVID-19. As DNA, the CDR3 is TGCGCCAGCAGCCAAGGATACAGGGGGCCTCAGCCCCAGCATTTT. As protein: CASSQGYRGPQPQHF.